Below, 25 T cell receptor beta chains from the same sample are listed, as sequenced in a study of T-cell memory formation after mild COVID-19. TCRdb reanalysed the 5' RACE reads using MiXCR and keeps one entry per CDR3 protein. Seen here are 300,000 to 400,000 distinct CDR3 sequences, approximately 15% observed once, and the top ten hold less than 25%. Sequencing was done on a sample of PBMCs or a T cell subset sorted from them (not recorded which). These receptors were collected from a man in his late teens or twenties who had mild COVID-19 (a few samples of this study predate the infection). Cell type and time point are not known.

The sample holds a few counts of this clonotype. The chain joins TRBV7-2 to TRBJ1-1, with D unclear. V dropped 5 bases and J dropped 4 bases, with 14 bases sitting between them. CDR3 length: 14 residues. Germline V CDR1 and CDR2: SGHTA, FQGNSA. The CDR3 DNA follows: TGTGCCAGCAGCCAAGAGAGGCACGCCACTGAAGCTTTCTTT. Amino acids: CASSQERHATEAFF.

This clonotype has more than one count but fewer than ten. The CDR3 reads CASRLAGDPGDTQYF. CDR3 sequence (DNA): TGTGCCAGCAGACTAGCGGGGGACCCTGGAGATACGCAGTATTTT. The rearrangement joins TRBV3-1 to TRBJ2-3; TRBD2 matches at 11 bases. V was pared by 6 bases and J by 5 bases, with 7 bases of the junction left unmatched. Germline V gene sequence: CDR1 LGHDT, CDR2 YNNKEL (reference sequence). This CDR3 has 15 amino acids.

In this sample, this clonotype turned up once. V gene TRBV25-1 combines with J gene TRBJ2-7; D unresolved. CDR3 size: 14 residues. Germline CDR1 is MGHDK and CDR2 is SYGVNS. With 3 bases removed from V and 7 bases from J, the gap between germline ends came to 16 bases. The CDR3 sequence is CASSDYLGSLEQYF. The CDR3, as DNA: TGTGCCAGCAGTGACTATCTCGGGTCGCTTGAGCAGTACTTC.

This clonotype was counted between two and nine times. In nucleotides, the CDR3 is TGTGCCAGCAGCTCAACAGGGGGGACCCGCACAGATACGCAGTATTTT. Its translation: CASSSTGGTRTDTQYF. The chain recombines TRBV11-2 with TRBJ2-3; 8 bases align to TRBD1. CDR3 size: 16 residues. Losses at the gene ends were 4 bases for V and 1 base for J; bases not matched to a gene: 7. Germline CDR1 and CDR2: SGHAT and FQNNGV.

The chain is built from TRBV11-3 and TRBJ1-6; tentatively, D is TRBD1 (6 bases). Trimming took off 6 bases at V and 9 bases at J, with 9 bases between the two ends. CDR1 and CDR2 (germline): SGHNT, YENEEA. The CDR3 extends over 12 amino acids. Here the CDR3 reads CASRYRVSPLHF. The DNA for the CDR3 is TGTGCCAGCAGATACAGGGTTTCACCCCTCCACTTT.

This rearrangement joins TRBV20-1 to TRBJ2-3; TRBD1 agrees at 7 bases. CDR3 length equals 14 residues. CDR1 and CDR2 from the germline V gene are DFQATT and SNEGSKA (reference sequence). V trimming: 7 bases; J trimming: 2 bases; junction bases outside the gene matches: 9. The DNA of the CDR3 is TGCAGTGTGTACCCGGGACAGCACACAGATACGCAGTATTTT. Translation: CSVYPGQHTDTQYF.

This clonotype was seen a handful of times. The rearrangement links TRBV5-1 to TRBJ1-2, with D tentatively TRBD1 (5 bases). Germline assignment: CDR1 SGHRS and CDR2 YFSETQ. The CDR3 covers 15 residues. Trimming pared 0 bases from V and 8 bases from J, leaving 17 bases between. The CDR3, as DNA: TGCGCCAGCAGCTTGGAGACGGAGGGGTGGATCGGCTACACCTTC. Translation gives CASSLETEGWIGYTF.

In this sample, this clonotype turned up a few times. J is TRBJ2-2 and V is TRBV6-5; no clear D gene. Per the germline V gene, CDR1 is MNHEY and CDR2 is SVGAGI. This CDR3 is built from 14 residues. Trimming stripped 1 base from V and 7 bases from J, with 10 bases between. CDR3: CASSYYGPGGELFF. CDR3 sequence (DNA): TGTGCCAGCAGTTACTACGGGCCGGGCGGGGAGCTGTTTTTT.

This clonotype has at least ten counts. The rearrangement links TRBV20-1 to TRBJ2-5; D gene ambiguous. The V gene lost 1 base and the J gene lost 5 bases, with 8 bases spanning the gap. This CDR3 is built from 12 residues. Germline V CDR1 and CDR2: DFQATT, SNEGSKA (reference sequence). DNA of the CDR3: TGCAGTGCTAGAGTTCGTTGGGAGACCCAGTACTTC. Its protein is CSARVRWETQYF.

The rearrangement links TRBV19 to TRBJ1-1; possible D gene TRBD1, 6 bases. Looked up from germline, CDR1 is LNHDA and CDR2 is SQIVND (reference sequence). V shed 9 bases and J shed 4 bases, with 12 bases lying between them. The CDR3 is 12 residues long. This CDR3 is CASINRVTEAFF. The CDR3 DNA reads as TGTGCCAGCATAAACAGGGTCACTGAAGCTTTCTTT.

The table lists this clonotype with a few counts. The chain recombines TRBV12-3 or TRBV12-4 with TRBJ2-3, with 8 bases fitting TRBD2. With 5 bases clipped from V and 5 bases from J, the junction kept 9 bases outside the gene matches. This CDR3 has 15 amino acids. The CDR3 DNA follows: TGTGCCAGCAGTCCAGTATTCGGGGGGGGAGATACGCAGTATTTT. Translating gives CASSPVFGGGDTQYF.

This clonotype turned up a few times. CDR3 in amino acids: CASSHGLFTDTQYF. The CDR3 region has the DNA TGTGCCAGCAGCCACGGACTATTCACAGATACGCAGTATTTT. The chain uses TRBV7-2 and TRBJ2-3, with D perhaps TRBD2 (6 bases). Looked up from germline, CDR1 is SGHTA and CDR2 is FQGNSA. The CDR3 loop spans 14 amino acids. Trimming cost V 5 bases and J 2 bases, with 11 bases left between them.

This clonotype has a count of ten or more. The chain recombines TRBV6-5 with TRBJ1-1, with TRBD1 identical over 7 bases. The CDR3 has 15 amino acids. Germline V gene sequence: CDR1 MNHEY, CDR2 SVGAGI. With 0 bases clipped from V and 4 bases from J, the junction kept 5 bases outside the gene matches. CDR3 in DNA: TGTGCCAGCAGTTACTCGAATCCAGGGGGCACTGAAGCTTTCTTT. Protein sequence: CASSYSNPGGTEAFF.

This clonotype came up many times. This chain joins TRBV7-2 and TRBJ2-3; D perhaps matches TRBD1 (7 bases). The V and J ends lost 4 bases and 4 bases respectively, with 15 bases between them. Per the germline V gene, CDR1 is SGHTA and CDR2 is FQGNSA. The CDR3 is 15 residues long. The CDR3 nucleotides read TGTGCCAGCAGCTGGGCGGGACAGTCCCCAGATACGCAGTATTTT. Its protein is CASSWAGQSPDTQYF.

In its sample, this clonotype was seen a few times. CDR3 loop: CSARRDTITDTQYF. In nucleotides, the CDR3 is TGCAGTGCTAGAAGGGACACTATCACAGATACGCAGTATTTT. This chain links TRBV20-1 with TRBJ2-3, with D perhaps TRBD1 (6 bases). Germline CDR1 reads DFQATT; CDR2 reads SNEGSKA (reference sequence). The CDR3 length is 14 residues. V lost 2 bases to trimming and J lost 2 bases, with 11 bases between them.

This clonotype occurred many times. The genes are TRBV7-3 and TRBJ2-2; no clear D. CDR1 and CDR2 from the germline V gene are SGHTA and FQGTGA. CDR3 size: 12 residues. V dropped 5 bases and J dropped 5 bases, with 6 bases sitting between them. The CDR3, as DNA: TGTGCCAGCAGCACAAGGACCGGGGAGCTGTTTTTT. It is translated as CASSTRTGELFF.

The sample holds a few counts of this clonotype. The chain couples TRBV28 to TRBJ1-4; maybe TRBD1 (6 bases). V was shortened by 6 bases and J by 6 bases, with 14 bases between the two germline ends. This CDR3 region has 14 residues. The germline V gene encodes CDR1 MDHEN and CDR2 SYDVKM. CDR3 in DNA: TGTGCCAGCAGGCTTACAGGGAACCATGAAAAACTGTTTTTT. Amino acids: CASRLTGNHEKLFF.

This clonotype was observed a handful of times. V usage is TRBV11-3 and J usage is TRBJ2-3; 8 bases match TRBD2. The CDR3 extends over 15 amino acids. The germline V gene has CDR1 SGHNT and CDR2 YENEEA. V gave up 4 bases and J gave up 4 bases; unmatched junction bases: 7. Written as DNA, the CDR3 is TGTGCCAGCAGCTCCTCCCGGGGGGGTCCAGATACGCAGTATTTT. Encoded protein: CASSSSRGGPDTQYF.

This clonotype was counted between two and nine times. The chain couples TRBV18 to TRBJ2-2, with unresolved D. Trimming shortened V by 6 bases and J by 0 bases, and 11 bases separated the two germline ends. The germline V gene encodes CDR1 KGHSH and CDR2 LQKENI. This CDR3 contains 15 residues. CDR3 bases: TGTGCCAGCTCCGAGGTCAGGTCGAACACCGGGGAGCTGTTTTTT. Protein product: CASSEVRSNTGELFF.

The chain links TRBV7-2 to TRBJ1-1; TRBD1 aligns across 10 bases. The CDR3 has 14 amino acids. With 2 bases clipped from V and 5 bases from J, the junction kept 2 bases outside the gene matches. The germline CDR1 and CDR2 sequences are SGHTA and FQGNSA. CDR3 loop: CASSLMDRGTEAFF. The CDR3, as DNA: TGTGCCAGCAGCTTAATGGACAGGGGGACTGAAGCTTTCTTT. The full variable domain, its missing parts supplied by reference TRBV7-2 and TRBJ1-1, is GAGVSQSPSNKVTEKGKDVELRCDPISGHTALYWYRQSLGQGLEFLIYFQGNSAPDKSGLPSDRFSAERTGGSVSTLTIQRTQQEDSAVYLCASSLMDRGTEAFFGQGTRLTVV.

This clonotype occurred a few times. The chain recombines TRBV10-3 with TRBJ1-1; D unresolved. Germline-derived CDR1 and CDR2 are ENHRY and SYGVKD. With 6 bases removed from V and 1 base from J, the gap between germline ends came to 9 bases. The CDR3 is made up of 13 amino acids. The CDR3 sequence: CAISTAPNTEAFF. In DNA, the CDR3 is TGTGCCATCAGCACAGCCCCGAACACTGAAGCTTTCTTT.

This clonotype was counted between two and nine times. The J gene is TRBJ1-6, the V gene TRBV27, with D uncertain. CDR1 and CDR2 (germline): MNHEY, SMNVEV (reference sequence). V lost 8 bases, J lost 7 bases, and 15 bases lay in between. The CDR3 totals 14 residues. The CDR3 region is CASSPGIVNSPLHF. The CDR3 DNA reads as TGTGCCAGCTCACCCGGGATCGTAAATTCACCCCTCCACTTT.

This chain connects TRBV15 to TRBJ2-5; a possible D gene is TRBD1 (6 bases). The V gene's germline CDR1 is LNHNV and CDR2 YYDKDF (reference sequence). V was trimmed by 0 bases and J by 5 bases, leaving 7 bases between them. This CDR3 is 13 amino acids long. In DNA, the CDR3 is TGTGCCACCAGCAGAGATCAGGGGGAGACCCAGTACTTC. It codes for CATSRDQGETQYF.

The chain couples TRBV4-1 to TRBJ2-5; D uncertain. The ends were cut back, 0 bases at V and 5 bases at J, with 10 bases in the middle. The CDR3 has 14 residues. Germline CDR1 reads MGHRA; CDR2 reads YSYEKL. CDR3 sequence reads: CASSQEIPTETQYF. The CDR3 DNA sequence: TGCGCCAGCAGCCAAGAGATACCGACGGAGACCCAGTACTTC.

The V and J genes are TRBV20-1 and TRBJ2-1; D is perhaps TRBD1 or TRBD2 (5 bases each). Germline CDR1 reads DFQATT; CDR2 reads SNEGSKA (reference sequence). Trimming removed 6 bases at V and 2 bases at J, with 14 bases between. This CDR3 is built from 14 residues. CDR3 in DNA: TGCAGTGCGGGACGCGGGCCCGCCTACAATGAGCAGTTCTTC. Its translation: CSAGRGPAYNEQFF.